Below are 31 T cell receptor beta chains sequenced from a single sample in a study of CD8 T cells in ankylosing spondylitis. From the 5' RACE reads, TCRdb called clonotypes with MiXCR, one entry per CDR3 protein. The sample holds about 310,000 distinct CDR3 sequences, 20% to 25% seen once. Sequencing was performed on blood, either unsorted or a sorted T cell fraction (not recorded which). These receptors were collected from a female donor with ankylosing spondylitis or in good health (not recorded which).

Only a few counts were recorded for this clonotype. The chain uses TRBV20-1 and TRBJ2-7; TRBD2 aligns across 10 bases. The CDR3 spans 15 residues. Trimming at V came to 0 bases and at J to 4 bases, leaving 6 bases not matched to a gene. CDR1 is DFQATT, CDR2 SNEGSKA, per germline (reference sequence). The CDR3 DNA reads TGCAGTGCTAGAGATGGGGTAGCGGGAGGTTACGAGCAGTACTTC. It translates to CSARDGVAGGYEQYF.

V and J are TRBV3-1 and TRBJ1-1; D unclear. This CDR3 contains 15 residues. Between the trimmed V and J ends, which lost 4 bases and 6 bases, there was a span of 18 bases. The V gene's germline CDR1 is LGHDT and CDR2 YNNKEL (reference sequence). The CDR3 DNA reads as TGTGCCAGCAGCCCCTCGCCCGACGGGTCCTCTGAAGCTTTCTTT. This codes for CASSPSPDGSSEAFF.

This clonotype was detected only a few times. The V call is TRBV20-1, the J call TRBJ2-7; a weak D match, TRBD2 (5 bases). Germline-derived CDR1 and CDR2 are DFQATT and SNEGSKA (reference sequence). This CDR3 comprises 14 residues. The germline V and J ends were trimmed by 2 bases and 0 bases, with 11 bases remaining between them. The CDR3 DNA follows: TGCAGTGCTAGATTAGAGCGGAACTCCTACGAGCAGTACTTC. It encodes CSARLERNSYEQYF.

The gene calls are TRBV12-3 or TRBV12-4 and TRBJ2-1, with 10 bases fitting TRBD2. The CDR3 extends over 13 amino acids. The J segment lost 6 bases and the V segment lost 8 bases, leaving 4 bases of the junction unmatched. As DNA, the CDR3 is TGTGCCAGCGGGGCTAGCGGGAGCAATGAGCAGTTCTTC. It specifies CASGASGSNEQFF.

This clonotype showed up just a few times. The chain employs TRBV6-2 or TRBV6-3 and TRBJ2-1; D is ambiguous. The CDR3 contains 14 residues. Trimming took 6 bases from V and 6 from J, leaving 15 bases between them. Germline assignment: CDR1 MNHEY and CDR2 SVGEGT. DNA for the CDR3: TGTGCCAGCAGCCCCGGTATTCCGGGCAATGAGCAGTTCTTC. Encoded protein: CASSPGIPGNEQFF.

This clonotype was found a few times. The chain uses TRBV12-3 or TRBV12-4 and TRBJ2-7; 7 positions match TRBD1. CDR3 length equals 13 residues. With V trimmed by 6 bases and J by 3 bases, 5 bases remained unmatched. CDR3 sequence: CASRPTGIYEQYF. Written as DNA, the CDR3 is TGTGCCAGCAGACCGACAGGGATCTACGAGCAGTACTTC.

The chain joins TRBV28 to TRBJ2-1; TRBD1 matches at 10 bases. This CDR3 has 16 residues. V was pared by 2 bases and J by 6 bases, with 7 bases of the junction left unmatched. The V gene's germline CDR1 is MDHEN and CDR2 SYDVKM. CDR3 nucleotides: TGTGCCAGCAGTTTAAGGAGGGACAGGGGAATCAATGAGCAGTTCTTC. This gives the protein CASSLRRDRGINEQFF.

Only a few counts were recorded for this clonotype. The chain employs TRBV28 and TRBJ2-5, with TRBD2 matching over 9 bases. J gave up 0 bases and V 6 bases, and 5 bases lay outside the gene matches. CDR3 length equals 15 residues. Germline loops: CDR1 MDHEN, CDR2 SYDVKM. The CDR3 region is CASRLAGGYQETQYF. DNA for the CDR3: TGTGCCAGCAGACTAGCGGGCGGGTACCAAGAGACCCAGTACTTC.

This clonotype came up a few times. The J gene is TRBJ1-1, the V gene TRBV6-2 or TRBV6-3; 7 bases match TRBD1. The CDR3 totals 15 residues. V shed 2 bases and J 4 bases; nucleotides not matched to a gene: 7. Germline CDR1 MNHEY, CDR2 SVGEGT. The chain's CDR3 is CASSYQGVVSTEAFF. The CDR3 DNA is TGTGCCAGCAGTTACCAGGGGGTAGTGAGCACTGAAGCTTTCTTT.

This clonotype was detected a few times. The J gene is TRBJ1-1, the V gene TRBV6-2 or TRBV6-3, with 7 bases that match TRBD1. The V and J ends lost 5 bases and 0 bases, in that order; junction bases with no gene match: 3. The V gene's germline CDR1 is MNHEY and CDR2 SVGEGT. CDR3 length equals 14 residues. CDR3: CASSKQGMNTEAFF. The CDR3 bases are TGTGCCAGCAGTAAACAGGGGATGAACACTGAAGCTTTCTTT.

This sequence joins TRBV5-1 and TRBJ1-1; D is unclear. V was shortened by 0 bases and J by 0 bases, with 15 bases between the two germline ends. Per germline, CDR1 SGHRS and CDR2 YFSETQ. The CDR3 is 17 amino acids. CDR3 in DNA: TGCGCCAGCAGCTTGGGACACGATCCCCTCTTGAACACTGAAGCTTTCTTT. It is translated as CASSLGHDPLLNTEAFF. Full variable domain (rest looked up from reference TRBV5-1 and TRBJ1-1): KAGVTQTPRYLIKTRGQQVTLSCSPISGHRSVSWYQQTPGQGLQFLFEYFSETQRNKGNFPGRFSGRQFSNSRSEMNVSTLELGDSALYLCASSLGHDPLLNTEAFFGQGTRLTVV.

This clonotype was counted once. The chain couples TRBV6-1 to TRBJ2-1, with no clear D. CDR1 and CDR2 (germline): MNHNS, SASEGT. This CDR3 has 15 residues. The V end lost 6 bases, the J end lost 0 bases, and 12 bases lay between the germline ends. The CDR3 coding sequence is TGTGCCAGCAGCCAACCCGGTAGCTCCTACAATGAGCAGTTCTTC. This codes for CASSQPGSSYNEQFF.

The chain employs TRBV11-2 and TRBJ2-1; 7 positions match TRBD2. The V gene end was trimmed by 5 bases and the J gene end by 0 bases; junction bases not matched to a gene: 7. Germline V CDR1 and CDR2: SGHAT, FQNNGV. There are 16 residues in the CDR3. CDR3 DNA sequence: TGTGCCAGCAGCCCACAGGCTAGCGGCTCCTACAATGAGCAGTTCTTC. Amino acid sequence: CASSPQASGSYNEQFF.

The J gene is TRBJ2-7, the V gene TRBV7-9, with D possibly being TRBD1 or TRBD2 (5 bases each). CDR3 size: 14 residues. Per germline, CDR1 SEHNR and CDR2 FQNEAQ (reference sequence). Trimming left V 5 bases short and J 7 bases short, with 18 bases between. The CDR3: CASSPGTAGREQYF. Here the CDR3 DNA reads TGTGCCAGCAGCCCTGGGACGGCCGGAAGGGAGCAGTACTTC.

The chain is built from TRBV11-2 and TRBJ2-3; 7 bases map to TRBD2. Germline V gene data show CDR1 as SGHAT and CDR2 as FQNNGV. This CDR3 contains 15 residues. The junction had 9 bases not matched to a gene; V was cut back by 5 bases and J by 4 bases. In DNA form, the CDR3 reads TGTGCCAGCAGCCAACTCCATAGCGGGCCAGATACGCAGTATTTT. As protein: CASSQLHSGPDTQYF.

The chain links TRBV29-1 to TRBJ2-7, with 8 bases that match TRBD1. V was clipped by 6 bases and J by 2 bases; unmatched bases: 6. The CDR3 runs to 13 residues. Germline V lookup: CDR1 SQVTM, CDR2 ANQGSEA. CDR3 DNA: TGCAGCGTCTTACGACAGGGGACCTACGAGCAGTACTTC. Encoded protein: CSVLRQGTYEQYF.

The rearrangement links TRBV27 to TRBJ2-7; 11 bases agree with TRBD1. V was pared by 4 bases and J by 4 bases, with 3 bases of the junction left unmatched. The CDR3 length is 14 residues. The germline V gene has CDR1 MNHEY and CDR2 SMNVEV (reference sequence). The CDR3 DNA follows: TGTGCCAGCAGTTCGGACAGGGGGCGGTACGAGCAGTACTTC. Translating it yields CASSSDRGRYEQYF.

V usage is TRBV20-1 and J usage is TRBJ2-7, with D possibly being TRBD1 or TRBD2 (5 bases each). CDR3 length: 13 amino acids. Germline CDR1 DFQATT, CDR2 SNEGSKA (reference sequence). V was clipped by 3 bases and J by 2 bases, with 11 bases between them. CDR3 in amino acids: CSARDGTPYEQYF. DNA for the CDR3: TGCAGTGCTAGGGACGGGACCCCCTACGAGCAGTACTTC.

This chain joins TRBV7-2 and TRBJ1-2; D unclear. This CDR3 comprises 13 residues. The germline V gene has CDR1 SGHTA and CDR2 FQGNSA. The V end lost 1 base, the J end lost 6 bases, and 9 bases lay between the germline ends. In DNA, the CDR3 is TGTGCCAGCAGCTTAGGGGCGCGCGATGGCTACACCTTC. Translation gives CASSLGARDGYTF.

This clonotype was seen only a few times. This rearrangement joins TRBV28 to TRBJ2-7, with D unresolved. The V gene's germline CDR1 is MDHEN and CDR2 SYDVKM. There are 12 residues in the CDR3. V lost 5 bases to trimming and J lost 5 bases, with 10 bases between them. The CDR3 bases are TGTGCCAGCAGTGAAGGACGGAACGAGCAGTACTTC. Translating it yields CASSEGRNEQYF.

This clonotype came up many times. The chain uses TRBV6-5 and TRBJ2-1; TRBD2 agrees at 9 bases. The germline V gene encodes CDR1 MNHEY and CDR2 SVGAGI. The CDR3 is 17 residues long. V lost 2 bases to trimming and J lost 5 bases; unmatched junction nucleotides: 10. As DNA, the CDR3 is TGTGCCAGCAGTTACGGTGCGGGAGGGGAGGCTCACAATGAGCAGTTCTTC. Its protein is CASSYGAGGEAHNEQFF.

This clonotype has only a few counts. This sequence joins TRBV30 and TRBJ2-5, with a possible D match to TRBD2 (5 bases). Germline V lookup: CDR1 GTSNPN, CDR2 SVGIG (reference sequence). The ends were cut back, 0 bases at V and 1 base at J, with 12 bases in the middle. This CDR3 is built from 15 residues. In nucleotides, the CDR3 is TGTGCCTGGAGTGTGGGTGGGAGCGGCCAAGAGACCCAGTACTTC. Translation gives CAWSVGGSGQETQYF.

The chain uses TRBV12-3 or TRBV12-4 and TRBJ2-2; perhaps TRBD2 as D (5 bases). The V end lost 5 bases, the J end lost 4 bases, and 29 bases lay between the germline ends. The CDR3 covers 20 residues. The CDR3 is CASSPWRLSPTRGSTGELFF. The CDR3 DNA follows: TGTGCCAGCAGTCCTTGGCGCTTGTCCCCCACCCGAGGGAGCACCGGGGAGCTGTTTTTT.

This clonotype was seen at least ten times. This rearrangement joins TRBV20-1 to TRBJ1-3; unclear D gene. Germline CDR1 and CDR2: DFQATT and SNEGSKA (reference sequence). V was pared by 0 bases and J by 8 bases, with 5 bases between. The CDR3 has 11 residues. CDR3 amino acids: CSAREVDTIYF. CDR3 nucleotide sequence: TGCAGTGCTAGAGAGGTAGACACCATATATTTT.

The sample holds many counts of this clonotype. The chain recombines TRBV5-1 with TRBJ1-1; no firm D call. The CDR3 length is 15 residues. Germline V gives CDR1 SGHRS, CDR2 YFSETQ. V lost 0 bases, J lost 7 bases, and 16 bases lay in between. Here the CDR3 DNA reads TGCGCCAGCAGCTTGGGACACGGCGTTAATAGTGAAGCTTTCTTT. This translates into CASSLGHGVNSEAFF.

This clonotype was seen a few times. V usage is TRBV11-3 and J usage is TRBJ1-4; tentatively, D is TRBD1 (5 bases). The CDR3 loop spans 14 amino acids. Germline assignment: CDR1 SGHNT and CDR2 YENEEA. V was cut by 6 bases and J by 6 bases, with 14 bases left in between. This CDR3 reads CASSRDGEYEKLFF. In DNA form, the CDR3 reads TGTGCCAGCAGTCGGGACGGTGAATATGAAAAACTGTTTTTT.

This clonotype was counted only a few times. This chain links TRBV6-1 with TRBJ2-5; 12 bases line up with TRBD1. Germline trimming cut 4 bases from V and 5 bases from J; bases unmatched to any gene: 11. The length of the CDR3 is 17 residues. CDR1 and CDR2 (germline): MNHNS, SASEGT. CDR3 bases: TGTGCCAGCAGTGCTACGGCGGGACAGGGGGCAAGGGAGACCCAGTACTTC. Amino acids: CASSATAGQGARETQYF.

This clonotype came up a few times. The J gene is TRBJ2-3, the V gene TRBV5-1, with 8 positions matching TRBD1. The CDR3 has 16 amino acids. Per the germline V gene, CDR1 is SGHRS and CDR2 is YFSETQ. Losses at the gene ends were 3 bases for V and 1 base for J; bases not matched to a gene: 7. The CDR3 coding sequence is TGCGCCAGCAGCTGGGGAGACAGGGGAGGCACAGATACGCAGTATTTT. Encoded protein: CASSWGDRGGTDTQYF.

Only a few counts were recorded for this clonotype. The chain couples TRBV29-1 to TRBJ2-5; no firm D call. Germline CDR1 SQVTM, CDR2 ANQGSEA. V was cut by 4 bases and J by 5 bases, with 11 bases left in between. This CDR3 has 12 amino acids. In nucleotides, the CDR3 is TGCAGCGTTGGACAAGCCGGGGAGACCCAGTACTTC. Translation gives CSVGQAGETQYF.

The rearrangement uses TRBV13 and TRBJ2-3; 9 bases line up with TRBD2. With 2 bases clipped from V and 3 bases from J, the junction kept 12 bases outside the gene matches. CDR1 and CDR2 from the germline V gene are PRHDT and FYEKMQ (reference sequence). There are 18 residues in the CDR3. The CDR3 DNA reads TGTGCCAGCAGCTTACTTACGAGGCGGGAGGGCCGAACAGATACGCAGTATTTT. It is translated as CASSLLTRREGRTDTQYF.

This clonotype has ten or more counts. This sequence joins TRBV5-1 and TRBJ2-3; 8 bases fit TRBD2. The trim removed 6 bases at V and 2 bases at J, leaving 8 bases unmatched. The CDR3 consists of 15 residues. Germline V gene data show CDR1 as SGHRS and CDR2 as YFSETQ. The chain's CDR3 is CASTLAGGNTDTQYF. The CDR3 DNA reads TGCGCCAGCACCCTAGCGGGTGGCAACACAGATACGCAGTATTTT.